This T cell receptor (beta chain) appears in the sequencing data of a study of shared clonotypes between healthy human individuals. Clones were read by immunoSEQ multiplex PCR, and TCRdb kept only the in-frame ones, dropping some. Of 2 million to 2.5 million clones detected, roughly 90% appear once; the ten largest clones hold around 0.4%. The CDR3 is made up of 12 amino acids. Trimming removed 4 bases from V and 5 bases from J, with 5 bases in between. CDR1 and CDR2 (germline): SNHLY, FYNNEI. The material sequenced was naive CD4+ T cells from PBMCs. Subset specified: CD45RA+ positively selected. The chain joins TRBV2 to TRBJ1-4; D call uncertain. This receptor was obtained from a man younger than 35 in good health. Some clones in this sample may be carry-over from other donors' samples. The CDR3 DNA follows: TGTGCCAGCAGTGGAGAGAATGAAAAACTGTTTTTT. Translation: CASSGENEKLFF.